This record concerns one T cell receptor beta chain sequence. The source of the sample is a study of blood T cell repertoires in COVID-19. Study as a whole: Samples came from the United States, Italy and Spain, spanning acute and convalescent COVID-19.

Using immunoSEQ multiplex PCR, the repertoire was profiled, and TCRdb retains in-frame clones only, with some absent. The sample holds 200,000 or so clones; 82% are singletons and the top ten take about 6.9%. The receptor's source is a human donor with acute or convalescent COVID-19. The donor label of this sample is uncertain. The specimen was peripheral blood.

The CDR3, as DNA: TGCAGTGCAGGTGGGAGTGACGAGCAGTACTTC. Protein: CSAGGSDEQYF. The chain uses TRBV20-1 and TRBJ2-7, with D possibly TRBD2 on 5 matching bases. Germline V gene data show CDR1 as DFQATT and CDR2 as SNEGSKA (reference sequence). The CDR3 is made up of 11 amino acids. The V end was cut by 6 bases, the J end by 5 bases, with 11 bases between.